This T cell receptor beta chain was sequenced during a study of shared clonotypes between healthy human individuals. V dropped 2 bases and J dropped 0; count of bases not matched to a gene: 7. Germline lookup yields CDR1 SGHRS and CDR2 YFSETQ. The CDR3 runs to 16 residues. Every subset's genomic DNA went evenly onto several immunoSEQ plates. Repertoires were generated with immunoSEQ multiplex PCR, while TCRdb's copy carries only in-frame clones and drops some. The sample carries about 2.4 million clones, approximately 94% recorded once. Sequenced input: naive CD4+ T cells sorted from blood. Subset of the sample: CD45RA+ positively selected. This clonotype was sampled from a man younger than 35 in good health. This sequence joins TRBV5-1 and TRBJ1-1, with 7 bases that match TRBD1. The CDR3 DNA reads as TGCGCCAGCAGCTTTGCTACAGGGGCTTTGAACACTGAAGCTTTCTTT. Amino acid sequence: CASSFATGALNTEAFF. The full variable domain, completed using reference TRBV5-1 and TRBJ1-1, is KAGVTQTPRYLIKTRGQQVTLSCSPISGHRSVSWYQQTPGQGLQFLFEYFSETQRNKGNFPGRFSGRQFSNSRSEMNVSTLELGDSALYLCASSFATGALNTEAFFGQGTRLTVV.